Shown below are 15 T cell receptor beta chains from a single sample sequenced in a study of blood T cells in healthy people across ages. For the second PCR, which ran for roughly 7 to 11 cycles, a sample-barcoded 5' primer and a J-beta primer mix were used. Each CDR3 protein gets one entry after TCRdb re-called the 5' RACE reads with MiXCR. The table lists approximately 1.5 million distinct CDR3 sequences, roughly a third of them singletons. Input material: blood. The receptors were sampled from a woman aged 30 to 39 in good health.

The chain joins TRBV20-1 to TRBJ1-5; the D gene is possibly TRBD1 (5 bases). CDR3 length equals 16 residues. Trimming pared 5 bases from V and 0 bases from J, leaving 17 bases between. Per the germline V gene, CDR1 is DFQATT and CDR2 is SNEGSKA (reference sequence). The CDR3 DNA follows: TGCAGTGCTTCCACTCTAGGGGTCGTTAGCAATCAGCCCCAGCATTTT. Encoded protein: CSASTLGVVSNQPQHF.

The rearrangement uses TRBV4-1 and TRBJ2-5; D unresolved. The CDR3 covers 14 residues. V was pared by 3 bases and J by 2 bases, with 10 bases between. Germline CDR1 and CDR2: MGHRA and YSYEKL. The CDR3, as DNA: TGCGCCAGCAGCCAGGACGGGTTACAAGAGACCCAGTACTTC. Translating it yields CASSQDGLQETQYF.

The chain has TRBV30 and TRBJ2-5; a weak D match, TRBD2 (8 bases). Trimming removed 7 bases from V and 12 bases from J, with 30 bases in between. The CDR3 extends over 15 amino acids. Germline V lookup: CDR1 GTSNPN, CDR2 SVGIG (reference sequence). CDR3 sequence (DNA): TGTGCCTCGGGGCAGGGGGGACTAGTTGGCCCGCAAAAGTACTTC. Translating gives CASGQGGLVGPQKYF.

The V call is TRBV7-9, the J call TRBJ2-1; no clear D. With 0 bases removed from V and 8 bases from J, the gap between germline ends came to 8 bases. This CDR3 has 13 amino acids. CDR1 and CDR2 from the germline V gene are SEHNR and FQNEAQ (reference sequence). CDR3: CASSLALGDEQFF. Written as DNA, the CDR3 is TGTGCCAGCAGCTTAGCGCTAGGAGATGAGCAGTTCTTC.

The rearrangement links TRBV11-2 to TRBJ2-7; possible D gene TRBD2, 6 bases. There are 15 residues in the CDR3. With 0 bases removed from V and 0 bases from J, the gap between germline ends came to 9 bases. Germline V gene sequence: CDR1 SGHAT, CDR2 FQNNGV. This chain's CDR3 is CASSLEASVSYEQYF. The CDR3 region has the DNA TGTGCCAGCAGCTTAGAGGCTAGCGTCTCCTACGAGCAGTACTTC.

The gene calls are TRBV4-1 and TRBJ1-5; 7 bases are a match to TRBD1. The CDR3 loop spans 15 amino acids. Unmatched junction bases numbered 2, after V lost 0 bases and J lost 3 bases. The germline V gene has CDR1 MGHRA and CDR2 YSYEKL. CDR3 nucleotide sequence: TGCGCCAGCAGCCAAGAAGGGACAGACAATCAGCCCCAGCATTTT. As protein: CASSQEGTDNQPQHF.

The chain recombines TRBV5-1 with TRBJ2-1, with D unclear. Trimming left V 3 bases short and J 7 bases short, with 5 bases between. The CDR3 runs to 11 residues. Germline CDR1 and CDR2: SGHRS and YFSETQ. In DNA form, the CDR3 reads TGCGCCAGCAGCTGGTCAAATGAGCAGTTCTTC. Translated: CASSWSNEQFF.

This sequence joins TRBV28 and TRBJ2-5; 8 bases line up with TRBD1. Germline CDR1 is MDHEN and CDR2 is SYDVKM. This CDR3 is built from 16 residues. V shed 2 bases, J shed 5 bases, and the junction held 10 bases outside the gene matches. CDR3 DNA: TGTGCCAGCAGTTTACCCCGACAGGGGCCAAGGGAGACCCAGTACTTC. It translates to CASSLPRQGPRETQYF. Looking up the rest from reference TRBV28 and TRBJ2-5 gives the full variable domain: DVKVTQSSRYLVKRTGEKVFLECVQDMDHENMFWYRQDPGLGLRLIYFSYDVKMKEKGDIPEGYSVSREKKERFSLILESASTNQTSMYLCASSLPRQGPRETQYFGPGTRLLVL.

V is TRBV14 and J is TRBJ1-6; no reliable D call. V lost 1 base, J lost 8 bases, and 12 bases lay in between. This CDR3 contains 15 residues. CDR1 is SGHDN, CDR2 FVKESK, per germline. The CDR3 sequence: CASSQVHGSHSPLHF. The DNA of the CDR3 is TGTGCCAGCAGCCAAGTCCACGGTTCTCATTCACCCCTCCACTTT. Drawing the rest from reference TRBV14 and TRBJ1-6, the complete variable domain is EAGVTQFPSHSVIEKGQTVTLRCDPISGHDNLYWYRRVMGKEIKFLLHFVKESKQDESGMPNNRFLAERTGGTYSTLKVQPAELEDSGVYFCASSQVHGSHSPLHFGNGTRLTVT.

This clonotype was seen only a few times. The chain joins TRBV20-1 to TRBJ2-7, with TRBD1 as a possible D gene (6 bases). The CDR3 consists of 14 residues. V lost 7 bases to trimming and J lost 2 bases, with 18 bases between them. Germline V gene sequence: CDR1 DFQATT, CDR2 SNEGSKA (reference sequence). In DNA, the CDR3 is TGCAGTGTCACGGACAGAGATTGGCCCTACGAGCAGTACTTC. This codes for CSVTDRDWPYEQYF.

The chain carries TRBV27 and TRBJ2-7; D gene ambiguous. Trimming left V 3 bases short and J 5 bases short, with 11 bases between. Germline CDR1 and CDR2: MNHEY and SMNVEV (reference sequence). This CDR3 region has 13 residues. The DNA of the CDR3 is TGTGCCAGCAGTTTTGCAGGCTCTGACGAGCAGTACTTC. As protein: CASSFAGSDEQYF.

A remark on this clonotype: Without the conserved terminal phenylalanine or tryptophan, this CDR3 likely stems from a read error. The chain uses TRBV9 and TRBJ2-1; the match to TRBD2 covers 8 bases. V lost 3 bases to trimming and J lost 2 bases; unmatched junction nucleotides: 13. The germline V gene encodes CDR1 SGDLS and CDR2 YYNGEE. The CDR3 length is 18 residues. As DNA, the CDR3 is TGTGCCAGCAGCGCAAACTTCCGACTAGCGACCGCCTACAATGAGCAGTTCTGC. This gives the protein CASSANFRLATAYNEQFC.

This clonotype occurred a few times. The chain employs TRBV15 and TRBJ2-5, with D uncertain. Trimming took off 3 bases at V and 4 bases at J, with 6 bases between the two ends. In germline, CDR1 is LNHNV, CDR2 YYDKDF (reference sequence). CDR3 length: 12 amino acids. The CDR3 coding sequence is TGTGCCACCAGCAGGGATCCAGAGACCCAGTACTTC. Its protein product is CATSRDPETQYF.

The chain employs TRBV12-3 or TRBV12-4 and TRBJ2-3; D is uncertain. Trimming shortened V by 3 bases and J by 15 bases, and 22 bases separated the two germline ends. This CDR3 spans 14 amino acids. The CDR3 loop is CASSLSRSTDMQYF. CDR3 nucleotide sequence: TGTGCCAGCAGTTTGAGCAGGAGCACAGATATGCAATATTTT.

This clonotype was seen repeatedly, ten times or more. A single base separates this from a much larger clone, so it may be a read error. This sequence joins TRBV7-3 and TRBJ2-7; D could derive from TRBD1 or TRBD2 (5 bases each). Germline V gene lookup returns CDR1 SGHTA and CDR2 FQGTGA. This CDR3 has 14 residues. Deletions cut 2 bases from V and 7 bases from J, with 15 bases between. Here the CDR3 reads CASSLGSEWGEQYF. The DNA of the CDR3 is TGTGCCAGCAGCTTAGGTTCTGAGTGGGGGGAGCAGTACTTC.